The clone carrying this T cell receptor (beta chain) was picked up one time. This CDR3 is built from 14 residues. Germline V gene lookup returns CDR1 LGHDT and CDR2 YNNKEL (reference sequence). V was pared by 2 bases and J by 2 bases, with 6 bases between. This sample is drawn from a study of T cell responses to AZD1222 COVID-19 vaccine. Method: immunoSEQ multiplex PCR; TCRdb's copy keeps in-frame clones and lacks some. The sample carries more than 75,000 clones, 88% recorded once. The source of this sequence is an adult who received the AZD1222 COVID-19 vaccine. This specimen consisted of peripheral blood, obtained 28 days after the second AZD1222 dose. This chain joins TRBV3-1 (or the pseudogene TRBV3-2) and TRBJ2-2; D uncertain. DNA of the CDR3: TGTGCCAGCAGCCAAAGGGTAAACACCGGGGAGCTGTTTTTT. Its protein product is CASSQRVNTGELFF.